These 2 T cell receptor beta chains share one sample of origin, sequenced in a study of blood T cell repertoires in COVID-19. Sequencing was performed with immunoSEQ multiplex PCR; in TCRdb, only in-frame clones are kept and a portion is missing. The sample lists 30,000 to 35,000 clones; about four fifths were seen once. The sequenced material came from peripheral blood. These receptor sequences come from a man aged 50-59 years with acute or convalescent COVID-19.

This clone showed up just once. This chain uses TRBV29-1 with TRBJ2-1; 10 nucleotides line up with TRBD2. The CDR3 is made up of 16 amino acids. Germline V gene sequence: CDR1 SQVTM, CDR2 ANQGSEA. V shed 7 bases, J shed 0 bases, and the junction held 9 bases outside the gene matches. Written as DNA, the CDR3 is TGCAGCGGGAAGACTAGCGGGTCAAGCTCCTACAATGAGCAGTTCTTC. Translating it yields CSGKTSGSSSYNEQFF.

The chain has TRBV9 and TRBJ1-2; 7 positions agree with TRBD1. The V gene's germline CDR1 is SGDLS and CDR2 YYNGEE. Germline trimming cut 3 bases from V and 0 bases from J; bases unmatched to any gene: 8. This CDR3 has 16 amino acids. CDR3 in DNA: TGTGCCAGCAGCGCCAACTTCAGGGGGGCTAACTATGGCTACACCTTC. Protein sequence: CASSANFRGANYGYTF. The whole variable domain, remainder taken from reference TRBV9 and TRBJ1-2, is DSGVTQTPKHLITATGQRVTLRCSPRSGDLSVYWYQQSLDQGLQFLIQYYNGEERAKGNILERFSAQQFPDLHSELNLSSLELGDSALYFCASSANFRGANYGYTFGSGTRLTVV.